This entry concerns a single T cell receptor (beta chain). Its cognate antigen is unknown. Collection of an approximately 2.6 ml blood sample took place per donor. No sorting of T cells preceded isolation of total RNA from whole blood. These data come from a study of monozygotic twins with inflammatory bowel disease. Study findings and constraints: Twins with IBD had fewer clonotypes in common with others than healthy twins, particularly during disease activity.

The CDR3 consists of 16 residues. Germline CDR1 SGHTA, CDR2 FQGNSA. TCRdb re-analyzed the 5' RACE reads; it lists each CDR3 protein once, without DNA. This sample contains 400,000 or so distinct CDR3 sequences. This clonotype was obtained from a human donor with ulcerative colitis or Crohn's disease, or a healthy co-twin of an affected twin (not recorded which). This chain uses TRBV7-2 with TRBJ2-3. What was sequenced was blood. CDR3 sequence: CASSLGGVLSTDTQYF.